This T cell receptor beta chain was captured in a study of tumor-infiltrating lymphocytes in primary liver carcinoma. At the level of the study: Subjects consisted of male and female patients aged 30 to 69 years. The neoplasms were of stage T1-T3 N0M0, with dimensions of about 4.2 to 11 cm across. Study results and limitations: Researchers found tumor-adjacent and tumor-blood pairs overlapped less than tumor region pairs.

cDNA specific to TCR beta was made from approximately 0.55 ug of total RNA, with a constant-region primer employed for priming. For TCR beta, libraries were produced by three nested multiplex PCR rounds using slightly modified ARM-PCR. PCR rounds one and two used TRBV1-TRBV30 forward primers with a C-beta reverse primer for approximately 10 cycles each. TCRdb re-derived calls from the multiplex PCR reads in MiXCR, one entry per CDR3 protein. The sample shows around 190,000 distinct CDR3 sequences, just under 85% of them seen only once. Regarding this clonotype: Its antigen is unknown.

The germline gives CDR1 KGHDR, CDR2 SFDVKD. The junction had 9 bases not matched to a gene; V was cut back by 3 bases and J by 8 bases. The CDR3 totals 17 residues. Co-extraction yielded RNA and DNA from roughly 20-30 mg of unsorted bulk tissue. The receptor was isolated from a man aged 35 to 55 with primary liver carcinoma and hepatitis B virus infection. The sample consisted of tumor tissue from primary liver carcinoma. The chain combines TRBV24-1 with TRBJ2-1, with TRBD2 matching 13 bases. CDR3 in DNA: TGTGCCACCAGTGATCCACAGTGGACTAGCGGGAGCCATGAGCAGTTCTTC. Translation gives CATSDPQWTSGSHEQFF.